This TCR beta chain was sequenced during a study of blood T cells in healthy people across ages. Study-wide results and limits: Higher naive T cell percentage went strongly together with higher TCR beta diversity.

The CDR3 contains 15 residues. The V gene end was trimmed by 5 bases and the J gene end by 4 bases; junction bases not matched to a gene: 7. CDR1 and CDR2 from the germline V gene are SGHTA and FQGNSA. This clonotype was picked up a small number of times. Its antigen is not identified. Then a second PCR, running about 7 to 11 cycles, was carried out with a sample-barcoded 5' primer and a J-beta primer mix. A single record per CDR3 protein comes from TCRdb applying MiXCR to the 5' RACE reads. The sample records about 800,000 distinct CDR3 sequences, roughly 50% being singletons. Material: blood. The source of this sequence is a young man in good health. V usage is TRBV7-2 and J usage is TRBJ2-3, with TRBD2 identical over 9 bases. CDR3 nucleotide sequence: TGTGCCAGCAGCGCAGTGGGACTAGCATCAGATACGCAGTATTTT. This codes for CASSAVGLASDTQYF.